This T cell receptor (beta chain) was profiled in a study of cytomegalovirus exposure and HLA in healthy donors. Study as a whole: Of more than 350 genotyped donors, roughly 80% clustered with self-reported Caucasian donors. Study-wide results and limits: Cytomegalovirus-associated status was assigned to 164 TCR beta chains.

This clone was seen a few times. Its antigen remains unidentified. Amplification used 60 Vbeta primers and 13 Jbeta primers. Method: immunoSEQ multiplex PCR; TCRdb's copy keeps in-frame clones and lacks some. The sample has about 120,000 clones; roughly 79% are singletons. Germline assignment: CDR1 SGHRS and CDR2 YFSETQ. V was shortened by 4 bases and J by 3 bases, with 19 bases between the two germline ends. The length of the CDR3 is 16 residues. This sequence was found in a woman between 18 and 29 years old in good health and CMV-seronegative. Sequenced material: PBMCs. The chain is built from TRBV5-1 and TRBJ1-1; weak D call: TRBD1 (5 bases). CDR3 protein: CASSTGVTVFDTEAFF. CDR3 DNA: TGCGCCAGCAGCACGGGGGTGACGGTTTTCGACACTGAAGCTTTCTTT.